This record concerns one TCR beta chain sequence. This entry comes from a study of blood T cell repertoires in COVID-19. Study details: From the United States, Italy and Spain came samples of acute and convalescent COVID-19. T cells, B-cell-depleted T cells, or PBMCs supplied cDNA or gDNA.

Original data processing: Nucleated cell counts were estimated from reference gene primer amplification. Method: immunoSEQ multiplex PCR; TCRdb's copy keeps in-frame clones and lacks some. For V, J and clone size, that table is used; D and trimming come from the DNA. This table has approximately 500,000 clones, approximately 88% appearing once. The Seattle patients, enrolled during active infection, were followed longitudinally. The CDR3 extends over 15 amino acids. In germline, CDR1 is SGHRS, CDR2 YFSETQ. Trimming shortened V by 1 base and J by 6 bases, and 13 bases separated the two germline ends. This chain connects TRBV5-1 to TRBJ2-2, with D possibly TRBD2 on 5 matching bases. Sequencing input: peripheral blood. This TCR was sampled from a woman between 50 and 59 years old with COVID-19, enrolled during active disease. The CDR3 sequence is CASSLSGISAGELFF. CDR3 nucleotides: TGCGCCAGCAGCTTGTCGGGAATCTCAGCCGGGGAGCTGTTTTTT. Drawing the rest from reference TRBV5-1 and TRBJ2-2, the complete variable domain is KAGVTQTPRYLIKTRGQQVTLSCSPISGHRSVSWYQQTPGQGLQFLFEYFSETQRNKGNFPGRFSGRQFSNSRSEMNVSTLELGDSALYLCASSLSGISAGELFFGEGSRLTVL.